The 9 T cell receptor beta chains listed next were all sequenced from one sample in a study of beta chain features in type 1 diabetes. The authors reverse transcribed all of the isolated RNA, so sequencing captured expressed TCRB transcripts. Sequenced by immunoSEQ multiplex PCR; TCRdb stores in-frame clones only, minus some. The sample shows 900,000 or so clones, around a sixth of them seen only once. The sample was naive CD4+ T cells from blood. These receptors all come from a woman younger than 35 in good health.

The table lists this clone with a few counts. The chain joins TRBV6-1 to TRBJ2-5; D gene ambiguous. Per germline, CDR1 MNHNS and CDR2 SASEGT. V lost 6 bases and J lost 7, with 15 bases in between. The CDR3 spans 13 residues. CDR3 bases: TGTGCCAGCAGCGAAAACCTAGAAGTGACCCAGTACTTC. Amino acids: CASSENLEVTQYF.

The rearrangement links TRBV11-1 to TRBJ2-7, with D possibly being TRBD2 (6 bases). The germline CDR1 and CDR2 sequences are SGHAT and FQDESV (reference sequence). The CDR3 has 13 residues. V lost 5 bases, J lost 3 bases, and 11 bases lay in between. CDR3 residues: CASSAGTRYEQYF. CDR3 in DNA: TGTGCCAGCAGCGCGGGGACGCGCTACGAGCAGTACTTC.

In this sample, this clone turned up a few times. The chain has TRBV7-8 and TRBJ2-7, with TRBD1 identical over 10 bases. With V trimmed by 5 bases and J by 6 bases, 4 bases remained unmatched. The CDR3 length is 13 residues. Germline-derived CDR1 and CDR2 are SGHVS and FQNEAQ. The CDR3 loop is CASSPGQGFEQYF. The CDR3 DNA is TGTGCCAGCAGCCCGGGACAGGGGTTCGAGCAGTACTTC.

This clone appeared a few times. The genes are TRBV4-1 and TRBJ2-1, with D possibly TRBD2 on 6 matching bases. The CDR3 covers 15 residues. The germline gives CDR1 MGHRA, CDR2 YSYEKL. Trimming shortened V by 4 bases and J by 7 bases, and 17 bases separated the two germline ends. CDR3 nucleotide sequence: TGCGCCAGCAGCCCCCAACCGGTAGGGAGGAATGAGCAGTTCTTC. Protein: CASSPQPVGRNEQFF.

The chain couples TRBV7-2 to TRBJ2-7, with 15 bases lining up with TRBD2. CDR3 length equals 15 residues. V was clipped by 3 bases and J by 7 bases; unmatched bases: 4. Germline V gene data show CDR1 as SGHTA and CDR2 as FQGNSA. CDR3 sequence (DNA): TGTGCCAGCAGCTTTTCCGGGACTAGCGGGGGGGAGCAGTACTTC. Amino acid sequence: CASSFSGTSGGEQYF.

The chain combines TRBV7-9 with TRBJ1-3; D is unclear. V lost 4 bases and J 3 bases, leaving 16 bases between the germline ends. Looked up from germline, CDR1 is SEHNR and CDR2 is FQNEAQ (reference sequence). The CDR3 runs 16 residues. This CDR3 reads CASSSFVILSGNTIYF. CDR3 nucleotide sequence: TGTGCCAGCAGCTCATTTGTTATCCTGAGTGGAAACACCATATATTTT.

This clone was found a few times. The chain combines TRBV27 with TRBJ1-2, with D possibly TRBD1 on 6 matching bases. CDR3 size: 13 residues. Trimming pared 6 bases from V and 7 bases from J, leaving 15 bases between. Germline V CDR1 and CDR2: MNHEY, SMNVEV (reference sequence). CDR3 nucleotide sequence: TGTGCCAGCAGCCCCCCGGGGGCGGGTGGCTACACCTTC. Protein product: CASSPPGAGGYTF.

The CDR3 region has the DNA TGTGCCAGTAGTACCTCGGAGCTAGATACGCAGTATTTT. Translated: CASSTSELDTQYF. The chain recombines TRBV19 with TRBJ2-3; D gene ambiguous. The V end was cut by 4 bases, the J end by 5 bases, with 10 bases between. The CDR3 sequence is 13 residues long. Germline values: CDR1 LNHDA, CDR2 SQIVND (reference sequence).

V gene TRBV21-1 combines with J gene TRBJ1-1. TRBV21-1 is deemed a pseudogene. The CDR3 sequence is 13 residues long. CDR3 region: CASNIAGGPEAFF. CDR3 sequence (DNA): TGTGCCAGCAACATTGCGGGGGGTCCTGAAGCTTTCTTT.